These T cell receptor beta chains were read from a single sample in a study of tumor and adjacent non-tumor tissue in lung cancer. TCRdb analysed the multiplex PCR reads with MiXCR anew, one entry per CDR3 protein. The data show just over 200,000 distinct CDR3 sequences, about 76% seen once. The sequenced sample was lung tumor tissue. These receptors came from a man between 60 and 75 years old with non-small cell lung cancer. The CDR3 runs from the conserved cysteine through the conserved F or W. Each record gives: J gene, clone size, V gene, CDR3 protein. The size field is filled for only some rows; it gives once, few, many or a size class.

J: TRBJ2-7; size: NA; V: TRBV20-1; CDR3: CSGGSGDYEHYF
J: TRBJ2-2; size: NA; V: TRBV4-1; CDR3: CARSQEGRGAGELFF
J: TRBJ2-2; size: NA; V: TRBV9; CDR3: CASSEQGIPGELFF
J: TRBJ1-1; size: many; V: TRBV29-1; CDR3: CSVGGGQGYTEAFF
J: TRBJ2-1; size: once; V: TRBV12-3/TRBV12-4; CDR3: CVSRGTTPNEHFF
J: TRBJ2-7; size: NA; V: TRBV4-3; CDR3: CASSQDRRDEQYF
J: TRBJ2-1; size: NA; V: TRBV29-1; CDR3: CSGSGVIHNEQFF
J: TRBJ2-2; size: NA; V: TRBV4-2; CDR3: CASSRGQTGRANTGELFF
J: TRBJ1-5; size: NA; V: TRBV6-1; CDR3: CPSTGFGNQPRHF
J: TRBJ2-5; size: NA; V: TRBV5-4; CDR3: CANRDMAGETQYF
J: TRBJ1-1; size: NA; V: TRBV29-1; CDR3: CSGLGHLNTEAFF
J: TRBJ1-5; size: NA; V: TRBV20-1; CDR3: CRALAGRVNQPKHF